The present entry profiles one T cell receptor (beta chain) with its context. No cognate antigen has been identified for it. Nothing much larger sits one base from this clone, and base qualities are not available. This record comes from a study of shared clonotypes between healthy human individuals (dated by TCRdb to 2018 to 2020). With respect to the entire study: The cohort included a few men and a couple of women between 18 and 49 years of age. For each donor, CD4 naive and CD4 memory were each run on three plates, CD8 naive on two plates, and CD8 memory on one plate. Blood TCR repertoires of a handful of healthy adults were deeply sequenced to estimate repertoire size and the extent of clonotype sharing between individuals. To increase sequencing depth and limit assay-specific biases, different laboratories used diverse techniques to prepare libraries and sequence TCR repertoires. Between about 0.85 and 8.9 billion PBMCs per donor were obtained by leukapheresis.

Donors were healthy HIV-negative adults with no recently reported acute infections or vaccinations. Every donor was a Caucasian adult living in Nashville, Tennessee, USA. CD4+ T cells were enriched by magnetic negative selection; naive cells were then positively selected on CD45RA, and the negative fraction formed the memory subset. After blood collection by leukapheresis, PBMCs were isolated using Ficoll-Histopaque density gradient centrifugation and then cryopreserved in the vapor phase of liquid nitrogen. Analytical flow cytometry was used to check the purity and quantity of every magnetically sorted T cell population. Genomic DNA was isolated from each sorted fraction and quantified by UV absorbance on a Nanodrop 2000c. What the authors observed across the whole study: The small number of donors limited the genetic and exposure-history diversity represented. Across a few donors, around 5% of naive CD4, roughly 3.4% of naive CD8, around 2.1% of memory CD4, and about 0.4% of memory CD8 clonotypes were shared. Rarefaction of sorted-subset datasets indicated incomplete sequencing despite the large sequencing depth. Naive subsets generally had larger estimated clonotype richness than memory subsets. Only blood was sampled, and tissue TCR repertoires likely differ from those in blood. Pairwise subsampling led to the expectation that sequencing depth would affect the degree of clonotype sharing among donors. Compared with non-shared clonotypes, the clonotypes found in all four sorted-subset donors had higher generation probabilities.

Using the deep immunoSEQ assay, multiplex PCR amplified TCR CDR3 regions from genomic DNA. Extracted genomic DNA from each cell subset was spread evenly across all wells of several immunoSEQ 96-well plates, with each plate serving as a replicate. For sorted subsets, 200 to 250 ng of genomic DNA, equivalent to 25,000 to 30,000 T cell genomes, went into each replicate PCR. Purified libraries were measured with a Qubit 3.0 fluorometer, size-checked on a Bioanalyzer 2100, and measured again with the KAPA Library Quantification kit. Each immunoSEQ 96-well plate was sequenced on its own single-read 150-cycle Illumina NextSeq 550 flow cell. Turning to the authors' computational methods: Because the immunoSEQ output held only junctional sequences and lacked quality scores, the filtering could not match the filtering applied to full-length reads. Sequences were annotated with PyIR, a Python wrapper for IgBLAST v1.9, using IMGT germline references to assign V/J genes and CDR3. Reads were filtered out if the reads had weak V/J assignments (E-value above 1e-6), no CDR3, stop codons, out-of-frame junctions, or ambiguous translated residues. V3J clonotypes were defined by identical inferred V gene, J gene, and CDR3 amino acid sequence. To compute the percentage overlap between repertoires, the number of shared unique clonotypes was divided by the size of the smaller repertoire. Three approaches were used to assess repertoire richness: RTK rarefaction, the Chao1 estimator, and Recon v2.1 estimates of unobserved clonotypes. Generation probabilities were computed with OLGA for all TCRbeta clonotypes obtained by the gDNA method from several donors. This immuneACCESS table, as held by TCRdb, lists in-frame sequences with V and J called but not all clones. Of the missing ones, under half trace to an unresolved V gene in checked studies; the others have no known cause. V and J calls and clone size are those listed in that table; D and trimming were worked out from the DNA. A total of more than 150,000 clones appear in this sample, 85% to 95% of them only once. The top ten constitute around 0.067% of the sample.

The germline V gene provides CDR1 SGHAT and CDR2 FQNNGV. The CDR3 sequence holds 13 residues, the cysteine and phenylalanine included. The retained sequence is limited to the CDR3, 39 bases, with the frame set at the first base. Trimming takes 2 bases from V and 1 base from J, and the germline ends sit 5 bases apart. The sample taken for sequencing was naive CD4+ T cells sorted from blood. The cell subset or site label, read with the paper, signifies: CD45RA+ positively selected. The receptor was derived from a woman aged 25-40 years in good health. The chain was built from TRBV11-2 and TRBJ1-1; the D segment cannot be called with confidence. The CDR3 reads CASSLWGNTEAFF. Here is the DNA: TGTGCCAGCAGCTTATGGGGGAACACTGAAGCTTTCTTT.